The 32 T cell receptor beta chains below come from one sample, sequenced in a study of blood T cell repertoires in COVID-19. Libraries were prepared by immunoSEQ multiplex PCR; TCRdb keeps only in-frame clonotypes and omits some of them. The sample lists approximately 460,000 clones; about 91% were seen once. Sequencing input: peripheral blood. The receptors were gathered from a man aged 18 to 29 with COVID-19, enrolled during active disease.

This chain links TRBV6-5 with TRBJ1-5; 7 bases align to TRBD1. The CDR3 is made up of 15 amino acids. Germline CDR1 MNHEY, CDR2 SVGAGI. V was pared by 6 bases and J by 4 bases, with 9 bases of the junction left unmatched. The CDR3 bases are TGTGCCAGCAGCGCGACAGGGAGAGAAAATCAGCCCCAGCATTTT. This encodes CASSATGRENQPQHF.

The chain joins TRBV15 to TRBJ2-7; D may be TRBD1 (6 bases). V was clipped by 5 bases and J by 5 bases, with 16 bases between them. The germline gives CDR1 LNHNV, CDR2 YYDKDF (reference sequence). The CDR3 length is 14 residues. CDR3 nucleotide sequence: TGTGCCACCAGCTACGGTCGTGGGGGCCACGAGCAGTACTTC. This codes for CATSYGRGGHEQYF. Supplemented by reference TRBV15 and TRBJ2-7, the full variable domain reads DAMVIQNPRYQVTQFGKPVTLSCSQTLNHNVMYWYQQKSSQAPKLLFHYYDKDFNNEADTPDNFQSRRPNTSFCFLDIRSPGLGDTAMYLCATSYGRGGHEQYFGPGTRLTVT.

This chain links TRBV24-1 with TRBJ2-2; the D gene is possibly TRBD1 (8 bases). The V gene lost 4 bases and the J gene lost 5 bases, with 19 bases spanning the gap. The length of the CDR3 is 17 residues. Per germline, CDR1 KGHDR and CDR2 SFDVKD. In DNA form, the CDR3 reads TGTGCCACCAGTGAATCACAGGGGGGGACCGATACCGGGGAGCTGTTTTTT. Protein: CATSESQGGTDTGELFF.

The V gene is TRBV9, the J gene TRBJ2-1; 7 bases are a match to TRBD2. V gave up 4 bases and J gave up 0 bases; unmatched junction bases: 7. Germline V gene lookup returns CDR1 SGDLS and CDR2 YYNGEE. The CDR3 is 16 residues long. The CDR3 nucleotides are TGTGCCAGCAGCCCATTTAGCGGGTTCTCCTACAATGAGCAGTTCTTC. This codes for CASSPFSGFSYNEQFF.

The rearrangement links TRBV30 to TRBJ1-1, with 8 bases fitting TRBD1. Germline CDR1 and CDR2: GTSNPN and SVGIG (reference sequence). The CDR3 totals 12 residues. The V segment lost 8 bases and the J segment 0 bases; nucleotides outside the gene matches: 2. Written as DNA, the CDR3 is TGTGCCGAGGACAGGGTGAACACTGAAGCTTTCTTT. It yields the protein CAEDRVNTEAFF.

This clone has a single count. The J gene is TRBJ2-6, the V gene TRBV18, with a tentative D call TRBD2 (6 bases). V was cut by 2 bases and J by 0 bases, with 20 bases left in between. Germline loops: CDR1 KGHSH, CDR2 LQKENI. The CDR3 sequence is 20 residues long. Here the CDR3 reads CASSPDPSRGRSSGANVLTF. CDR3 nucleotide sequence: TGTGCCAGCTCACCAGATCCGAGCCGGGGGAGGAGCTCTGGGGCCAACGTCCTGACTTTC.

The rearrangement joins TRBV7-8 to TRBJ2-5; 8 nucleotides align to TRBD2. The CDR3 totals 15 residues. Trimming removed 5 bases from V and 2 bases from J; junction bases left unmatched: 7. CDR1 and CDR2 from the germline V gene are SGHVS and FQNEAQ. CDR3: CASSLPVAGQETQYF. DNA of the CDR3: TGTGCCAGCAGCCTCCCCGTAGCGGGGCAAGAGACCCAGTACTTC.

The chain links TRBV6-5 to TRBJ1-1, with a tentative D call TRBD1 (6 bases). The CDR3 covers 14 residues. V was trimmed by 3 bases and J by 0 bases, leaving 8 bases between them. Germline CDR1 is MNHEY and CDR2 is SVGAGI. As DNA, the CDR3 is TGTGCCAGCAGTTATAACAGGGTGAACACTGAAGCTTTCTTT. This encodes CASSYNRVNTEAFF.

The V gene is TRBV7-9, the J gene TRBJ2-7, with TRBD2 as a possible D gene (6 bases). V was trimmed by 4 bases and J by 3 bases, leaving 7 bases between them. Germline CDR1 and CDR2: SEHNR and FQNEAQ (reference sequence). CDR3 length equals 12 residues. DNA of the CDR3: TGTGCCAGCAGCTGGCGGGGCTACGAGCAGTACTTC. Its protein is CASSWRGYEQYF.

This sequence joins TRBV3-1 (or the pseudogene TRBV3-2) and TRBJ2-2; D is ambiguous. CDR1 and CDR2 (germline): LGHDT, YNNKEL (reference sequence). V lost 0 bases and J lost 5, with 7 bases in between. This CDR3 has 14 residues. The CDR3, as DNA: TGTGCCAGCAGCCAAGACCTAGAAACCGGGGAGCTGTTTTTT. Translating it yields CASSQDLETGELFF.

The chain has TRBV12-3 or TRBV12-4 and TRBJ1-5, with TRBD1 as a possible D gene (5 bases). Trimming removed 2 bases at V and 11 bases at J, with 13 bases between. The CDR3 runs to 13 residues. CDR3 DNA: TGTGCCAGCAGTTTATTTGCCCGGGGGGCCCAGCATTTT. The encoded protein is CASSLFARGAQHF.

This chain joins TRBV15 and TRBJ1-6, with TRBD1 identical over 10 bases. Germline V gene data show CDR1 as LNHNV and CDR2 as YYDKDF (reference sequence). J lost 4 bases, V lost 3 bases, and 9 bases had no gene match. This CDR3 has 18 residues. The DNA for the CDR3 is TGTGCCACCAGCAGGGGTTCGGGACAGGGGCTTTATAATTCACCCCTCCACTTT. Translated: CATSRGSGQGLYNSPLHF.

The rearrangement uses TRBV6-1 and TRBJ2-7; no firm D call. Germline lookup yields CDR1 MNHNS and CDR2 SASEGT. The length of the CDR3 is 13 residues. Trimming left V 0 bases short and J 7 bases short, with 10 bases between. DNA of the CDR3: TGTGCCAGCAGTGAAGCCGAACTACTTGAGCAGTACTTC. Protein product: CASSEAELLEQYF.

The rearrangement joins TRBV4-1 to TRBJ1-1; D ambiguous. CDR1 is MGHRA and CDR2 is YSYEKL in the germline V gene. The CDR3 runs to 13 residues. Between the trimmed V and J ends, which lost 0 bases and 7 bases, there was a span of 9 bases. The CDR3 sequence is CASSQDGKREAFF. CDR3 in DNA: TGCGCCAGCAGCCAAGATGGTAAGCGTGAAGCTTTCTTT.

This chain joins TRBV6-2 or TRBV6-3 and TRBJ2-3, with D unclear. The germline V and J ends were trimmed by 6 bases and 3 bases, with 13 bases remaining between them. Germline V CDR1 and CDR2: MNHEY, SVGEGT. The CDR3 runs 14 residues. CDR3 sequence: CASSRRALTDTQYF. The CDR3, as DNA: TGTGCCAGCAGCCGTCGCGCCTTGACAGATACGCAGTATTTT.

The V gene is TRBV4-1, the J gene TRBJ1-1, with D maybe TRBD1 (6 bases). Germline CDR1 MGHRA, CDR2 YSYEKL. Trimming pared 1 base from V and 7 bases from J, leaving 22 bases between. The CDR3 sequence is 17 residues long. CDR3 protein: CASSQGPGDTNIHEAFF. The CDR3 DNA reads TGCGCCAGCAGCCAAGGTCCCGGGGACACGAACATACATGAAGCTTTCTTT.

The chain recombines TRBV20-1 with TRBJ1-3; D not resolved. V lost 3 bases to trimming and J lost 0 bases, with 9 bases between them. This CDR3 comprises 14 residues. The germline gives CDR1 DFQATT, CDR2 SNEGSKA (reference sequence). CDR3 in amino acids: CSASLGASGNTIYF. CDR3 DNA: TGCAGTGCTAGTCTAGGAGCCTCTGGAAACACCATATATTTT.

V usage is TRBV4-1 and J usage is TRBJ1-6, with 8 bases aligning to TRBD1. The V segment lost 0 bases and the J segment 10 bases; nucleotides outside the gene matches: 8. CDR1 and CDR2 from the germline V gene are MGHRA and YSYEKL. The CDR3 sequence is 16 residues long. The CDR3: CASSQEGGTGASPLHF. The CDR3, as DNA: TGCGCCAGCAGCCAAGAAGGGGGGACAGGAGCCTCACCCCTCCACTTT.

This clone came up once. The genes are TRBV9 and TRBJ2-5, with TRBD1 as a possible D gene (6 bases). The V end was cut by 2 bases, the J end by 6 bases, with 11 bases between. The CDR3 spans 13 residues. CDR1 is SGDLS, CDR2 YYNGEE, per germline. The CDR3 nucleotides read TGTGCCAGCAGCGTCGCAGGGGTAAAGACCCAGTACTTC. Protein product: CASSVAGVKTQYF. Based on the CDR3 plus reference TRBV9 and TRBJ2-5, the full variable domain is DSGVTQTPKHLITATGQRVTLRCSPRSGDLSVYWYQQSLDQGLQFLIQYYNGEERAKGNILERFSAQQFPDLHSELNLSSLELGDSALYFCASSVAGVKTQYFGPGTRLLVL.

Comment on this clone: At one end the junction does not follow the germline gene, possibly because of a read error. The J gene is TRBJ2-3, the V gene TRBV7-8; 7 bases map to TRBD1. Looked up from germline, CDR1 is SGHVS and CDR2 is FQNEAQ. The CDR3 consists of 17 residues. This CDR3 reads CANSLENRGSTTDTQYF. The CDR3 DNA sequence: TGTGCCAACAGCTTAGAGAACAGGGGAAGCACCACAGATACGCAGTATTTT. The full variable domain, completed using reference TRBV7-8 and TRBJ2-3, is GAGVSQSPRYKVAKRGQDVALRCDPISGHVSLFWYQQALGQGPEFLTYFQNEAQLDKSGLPSDRFFAERPEGSVSTLKIQRTQQEDSAVYLCANSLENRGSTTDTQYFGPGTRLTVL.

The chain is built from TRBV9 and TRBJ1-5; 9 bases align to TRBD1. This CDR3 has 14 amino acids. With 2 bases clipped from V and 7 bases from J, the junction kept 4 bases outside the gene matches. Germline values: CDR1 SGDLS, CDR2 YYNGEE. CDR3 amino acids: CASSVGQGRQPQHF. Written as DNA, the CDR3 is TGTGCCAGCAGCGTTGGACAGGGGAGGCAGCCCCAGCATTTT. The full variable domain, in which reference TRBV9 and TRBJ1-5 provide the parts outside the CDR3, is DSGVTQTPKHLITATGQRVTLRCSPRSGDLSVYWYQQSLDQGLQFLIQYYNGEERAKGNILERFSAQQFPDLHSELNLSSLELGDSALYFCASSVGQGRQPQHFGDGTRLSIL.

The V gene is TRBV30, the J gene TRBJ1-3; D gene uncertain. Germline CDR1 is GTSNPN and CDR2 is SVGIG (reference sequence). The V end was cut by 0 bases, the J end by 7 bases, with 4 bases between. The CDR3 consists of 11 residues. CDR3 amino acids: CAWSVQNTIYF. CDR3 nucleotides: TGTGCCTGGAGTGTACAGAACACCATATATTTT.

The chain combines TRBV24-1 with TRBJ2-3, with D tentatively TRBD1 (6 bases). The CDR3 length is 14 residues. V lost 7 bases, J lost 2 bases, and 12 bases lay in between. In germline, CDR1 is KGHDR, CDR2 SFDVKD. The chain's CDR3 is CATRGTGITDTQYF. The DNA for the CDR3 is TGTGCCACCAGAGGAACAGGGATCACAGATACGCAGTATTTT.

This clone was recorded once. The rearrangement links TRBV24-1 to TRBJ2-3; 12 bases map to TRBD1. Per germline, CDR1 KGHDR and CDR2 SFDVKD. This CDR3 comprises 17 residues. V trimming: 3 bases; J trimming: 5 bases; junction bases outside the gene matches: 8. Here the CDR3 DNA reads TGTGCCACCAGTGATCGCGTCGGGACAGGGGGCGTAGATACGCAGTATTTT. It is translated as CATSDRVGTGGVDTQYF.

The rearrangement joins TRBV7-3 to TRBJ2-1; possibly TRBD2 for D (6 bases). The CDR3 has 15 residues. V gave up 1 base and J gave up 7 bases, with 14 bases separating them. Germline CDR1 reads SGHTA; CDR2 reads FQGTGA. The CDR3 sequence is CASSLNGGSSNEQFF. The CDR3 DNA reads TGTGCCAGCAGCTTAAATGGGGGGAGTAGTAATGAGCAGTTCTTC.

The CDR3 region has the DNA TGTGCCAGCAGCTTGGCAGGGGATCCATATCAGCCCCAGCATTTT. This translates into CASSLAGDPYQPQHF. This chain connects TRBV5-5 to TRBJ1-5; D perhaps matches TRBD1 (6 bases). V lost 0 bases and J lost 5, with 12 bases in between. The CDR3 contains 15 residues. The germline V gene encodes CDR1 SGHKS and CDR2 YYEKEE (reference sequence).

The chain combines TRBV5-1 with TRBJ1-4; 10 bases align to TRBD1. The CDR3 runs to 16 residues. From germline, CDR1 is SGHRS and CDR2 YFSETQ. Trimming cost V 2 bases and J 0 bases; bases outside gene matches: 1. The CDR3 sequence: CASSFGTGATNEKLFF. In nucleotides, the CDR3 is TGCGCCAGCAGCTTTGGGACAGGGGCAACTAATGAAAAACTGTTTTTT.

This chain uses TRBV6-5 with TRBJ1-3, with D possibly TRBD1 on 5 matching bases. The germline V gene encodes CDR1 MNHEY and CDR2 SVGAGI. The ends were cut back, 2 bases at V and 4 bases at J, with 9 bases in the middle. The CDR3 loop spans 14 amino acids. CDR3 DNA: TGTGCCAGCAGTTACGGGGGGAGCGGAAACACCATATATTTT. It yields the protein CASSYGGSGNTIYF.

The chain recombines TRBV5-1 with TRBJ2-7, with 7 bases identical to TRBD1. The V and J ends lost 1 base and 9 bases, in that order; junction bases with no gene match: 7. The CDR3 loop spans 13 amino acids. CDR1 is SGHRS and CDR2 is YFSETQ in the germline V gene. This CDR3 is CASSLTTGVLQYF. The DNA for the CDR3 is TGCGCCAGCAGCTTGACCACAGGGGTGTTGCAGTACTTC.

The chain has TRBV5-1 and TRBJ1-1; 7 bases map to TRBD1. The J segment lost 2 bases and the V segment lost 5 bases, leaving 6 bases of the junction unmatched. The CDR3 has 14 residues. Germline CDR1 reads SGHRS; CDR2 reads YFSETQ. The CDR3 is CASRVGQFNTEAFF. The CDR3 nucleotides are TGCGCCAGCAGAGTGGGACAGTTTAACACTGAAGCTTTCTTT.

The chain employs TRBV27 and TRBJ2-7, with D possibly being TRBD1 (5 bases). The CDR3 totals 14 residues. Trimming took off 0 bases at V and 2 bases at J, with 8 bases between the two ends. Germline assignment: CDR1 MNHEY and CDR2 SMNVEV (reference sequence). The CDR3 reads CASSLSQGTYEQYF. In nucleotides, the CDR3 is TGTGCCAGCAGTTTATCTCAGGGCACCTACGAGCAGTACTTC.

The chain has TRBV24-1 and TRBJ1-4; tentative D call: TRBD1 (6 bases). In germline, CDR1 is KGHDR, CDR2 SFDVKD. This CDR3 is 19 amino acids long. The CDR3 is CATNQGQAQLFATNEKLFF. CDR3 coding DNA: TGTGCAACTAACCAGGGGCAGGCTCAACTTTTTGCAACTAATGAAAAACTGTTTTTT.